The clone carrying this T cell receptor beta chain has at least ten counts. Its antigen remains unknown. The data were obtained in a study of regulatory T cells in long-lasting Graves disease. Study-level results: Accuracy was possibly reduced by small sample size.

TCR beta libraries were built with iRepertoire HTBI primers and Arm-PCR of CDR3 regions. TCRdb analysed the multiplex PCR reads with MiXCR anew, one entry per CDR3 protein. The table has about 610,000 distinct CDR3 sequences, about 16% seen once. This sample's time point: newly diagnosed GD, antithyroid drugs for less than 3 months. TCR sequences were obtained from RNA taken from PBMCs. These same records also appear under a second study, on T cells in Graves' hyperthyroidism and ophthalmopathy. Turning to that study: Most thyroid clonotypes expanded above 0.001 were also detected in blood.

The sequence came from a man younger than 35 with Graves disease. This specimen was peripheral blood mononuclear cells (PBMCs), taken at new diagnosis, from a patient treated with antithyroid drugs.

The CDR3 region is CASSLPQGRVRETQYF. CDR3 nucleotide sequence: TGTGCCAGCAGTTTACCACAGGGTAGGGTCAGGGAGACCCAGTACTTC. V and J are TRBV28 and TRBJ2-5, with D perhaps TRBD1 (6 bases). V was clipped by 2 bases and J by 5 bases, with 18 bases between them. The CDR3 has 16 amino acids. CDR1 MDHEN and CDR2 SYDVKM come from the germline V gene.